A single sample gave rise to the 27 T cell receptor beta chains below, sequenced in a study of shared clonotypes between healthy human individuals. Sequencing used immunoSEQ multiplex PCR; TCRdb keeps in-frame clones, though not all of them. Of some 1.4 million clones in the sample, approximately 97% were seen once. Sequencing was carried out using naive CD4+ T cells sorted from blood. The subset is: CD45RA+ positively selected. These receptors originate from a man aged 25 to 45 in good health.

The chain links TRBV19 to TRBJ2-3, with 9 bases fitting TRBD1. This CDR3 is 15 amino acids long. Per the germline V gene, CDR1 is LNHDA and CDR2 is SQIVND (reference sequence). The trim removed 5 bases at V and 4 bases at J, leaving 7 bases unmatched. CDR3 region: CASSLPGQGADTQYF. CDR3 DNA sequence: TGTGCCAGTAGTCTCCCGGGACAGGGAGCAGATACGCAGTATTTT.

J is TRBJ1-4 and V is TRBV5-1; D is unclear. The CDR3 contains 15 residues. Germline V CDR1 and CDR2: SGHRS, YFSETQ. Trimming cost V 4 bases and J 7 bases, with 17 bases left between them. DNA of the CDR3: TGCGCCAGCAGCGGAGAGAGGGCGCTGGGTGAAAAACTGTTTTTT. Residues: CASSGERALGEKLFF.

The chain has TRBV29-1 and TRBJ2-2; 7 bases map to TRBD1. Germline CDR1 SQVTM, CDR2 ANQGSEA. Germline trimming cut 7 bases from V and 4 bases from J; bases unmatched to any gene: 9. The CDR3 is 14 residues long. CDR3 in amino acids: CSAVTGFVTGELFF. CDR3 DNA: TGCAGCGCCGTGACAGGGTTTGTCACCGGGGAGCTGTTTTTT.

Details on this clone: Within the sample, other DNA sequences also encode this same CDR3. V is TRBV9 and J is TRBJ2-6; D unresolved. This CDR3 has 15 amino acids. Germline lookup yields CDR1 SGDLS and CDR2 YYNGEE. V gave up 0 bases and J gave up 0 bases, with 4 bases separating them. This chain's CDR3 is CASSVVSSGANVLTF. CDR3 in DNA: TGTGCCAGCAGCGTAGTGAGCTCTGGGGCCAACGTCCTGACTTTC. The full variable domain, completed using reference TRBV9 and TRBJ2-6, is DSGVTQTPKHLITATGQRVTLRCSPRSGDLSVYWYQQSLDQGLQFLIQYYNGEERAKGNILERFSAQQFPDLHSELNLSSLELGDSALYFCASSVVSSGANVLTFGAGSRLTVL.

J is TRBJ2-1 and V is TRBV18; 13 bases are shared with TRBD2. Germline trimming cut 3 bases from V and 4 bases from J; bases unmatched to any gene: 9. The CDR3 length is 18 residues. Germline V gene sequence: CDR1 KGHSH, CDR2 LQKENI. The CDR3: CASSPLGLAGVGYNEQFF. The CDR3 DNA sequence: TGTGCCAGCTCACCTCTAGGACTAGCGGGAGTAGGATACAATGAGCAGTTCTTC.

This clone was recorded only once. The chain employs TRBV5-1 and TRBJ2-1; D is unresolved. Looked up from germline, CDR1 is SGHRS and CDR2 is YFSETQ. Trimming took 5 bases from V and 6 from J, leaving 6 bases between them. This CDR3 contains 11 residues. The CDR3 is CASSGTNEQFF. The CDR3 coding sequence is TGCGCCAGCAGTGGAACCAATGAGCAGTTCTTC.

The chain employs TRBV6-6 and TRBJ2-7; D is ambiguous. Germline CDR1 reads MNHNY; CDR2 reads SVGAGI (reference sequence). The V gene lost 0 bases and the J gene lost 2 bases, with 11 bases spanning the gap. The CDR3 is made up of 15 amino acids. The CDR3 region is CASSYSSAVTYEQYF. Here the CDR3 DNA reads TGTGCCAGCAGTTACTCTTCGGCGGTGACCTACGAGCAGTACTTC.

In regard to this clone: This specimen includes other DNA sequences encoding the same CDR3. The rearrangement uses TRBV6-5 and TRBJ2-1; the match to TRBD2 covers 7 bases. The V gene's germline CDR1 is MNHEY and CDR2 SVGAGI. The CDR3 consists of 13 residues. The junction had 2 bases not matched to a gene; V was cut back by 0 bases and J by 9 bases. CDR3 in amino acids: CASSYSTGGEQFF. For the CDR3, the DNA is TGTGCCAGCAGTTACTCGACGGGGGGTGAGCAGTTCTTC.

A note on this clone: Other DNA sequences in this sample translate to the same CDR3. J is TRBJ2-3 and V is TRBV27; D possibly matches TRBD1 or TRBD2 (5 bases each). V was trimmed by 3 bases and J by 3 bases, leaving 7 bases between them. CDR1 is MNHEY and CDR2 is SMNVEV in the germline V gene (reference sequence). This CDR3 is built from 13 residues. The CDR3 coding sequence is TGTGCCAGCAGTTTGTGGGGGACAGATACGCAGTATTTT. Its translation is CASSLWGTDTQYF.

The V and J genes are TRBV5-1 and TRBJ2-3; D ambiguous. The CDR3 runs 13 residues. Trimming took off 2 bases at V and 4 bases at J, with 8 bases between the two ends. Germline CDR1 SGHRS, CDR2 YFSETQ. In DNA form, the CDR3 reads TGCGCCAGCAGCTTCGTCCACGCAGATACGCAGTATTTT. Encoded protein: CASSFVHADTQYF.

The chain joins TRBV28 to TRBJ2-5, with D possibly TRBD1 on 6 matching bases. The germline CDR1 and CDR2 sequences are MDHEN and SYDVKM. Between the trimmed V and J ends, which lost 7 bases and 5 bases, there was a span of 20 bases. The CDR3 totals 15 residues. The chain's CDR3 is CASNLVGTRTETQYF. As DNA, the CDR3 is TGTGCCAGCAATCTGGTAGGGACAAGAACGGAGACCCAGTACTTC.

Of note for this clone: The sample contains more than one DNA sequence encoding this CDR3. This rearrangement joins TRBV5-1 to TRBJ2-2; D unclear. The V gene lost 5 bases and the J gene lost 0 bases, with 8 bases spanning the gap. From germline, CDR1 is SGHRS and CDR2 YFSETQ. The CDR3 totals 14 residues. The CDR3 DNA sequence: TGCGCCAGCAGTTCTGATGCGAACACCGGGGAGCTGTTTTTT. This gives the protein CASSSDANTGELFF. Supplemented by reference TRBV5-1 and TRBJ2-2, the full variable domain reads KAGVTQTPRYLIKTRGQQVTLSCSPISGHRSVSWYQQTPGQGLQFLFEYFSETQRNKGNFPGRFSGRQFSNSRSEMNVSTLELGDSALYLCASSSDANTGELFFGEGSRLTVL.

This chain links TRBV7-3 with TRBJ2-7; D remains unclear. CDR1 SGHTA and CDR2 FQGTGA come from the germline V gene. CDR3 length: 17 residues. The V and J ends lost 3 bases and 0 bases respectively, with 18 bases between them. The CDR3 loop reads CASSLQEKGYPSYEQYF. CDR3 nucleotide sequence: TGTGCCAGCAGCTTGCAGGAGAAAGGGTATCCCTCCTACGAGCAGTACTTC. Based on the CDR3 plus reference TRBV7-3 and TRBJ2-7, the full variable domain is GAGVSQTPSNKVTEKGKYVELRCDPISGHTALYWYRQSLGQGPEFLIYFQGTGAADDSGLPNDRFFAVRPEGSVSTLKIQRTERGDSAVYLCASSLQEKGYPSYEQYFGPGTRLTVT.

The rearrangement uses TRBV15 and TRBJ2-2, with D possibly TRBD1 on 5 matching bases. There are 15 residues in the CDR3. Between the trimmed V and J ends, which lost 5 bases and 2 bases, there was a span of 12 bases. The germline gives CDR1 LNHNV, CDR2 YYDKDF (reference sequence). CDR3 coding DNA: TGTGCCACCAGCCTGGGGCTGCTAAACACCGGGGAGCTGTTTTTT. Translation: CATSLGLLNTGELFF.

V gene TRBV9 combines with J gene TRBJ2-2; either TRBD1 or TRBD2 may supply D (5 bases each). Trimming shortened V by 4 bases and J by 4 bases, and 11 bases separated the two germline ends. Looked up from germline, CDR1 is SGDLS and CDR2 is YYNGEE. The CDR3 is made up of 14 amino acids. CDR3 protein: CASSSPGGTGELFF. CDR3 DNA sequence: TGTGCCAGCAGCTCCCCTGGGGGCACCGGGGAGCTGTTTTTT.

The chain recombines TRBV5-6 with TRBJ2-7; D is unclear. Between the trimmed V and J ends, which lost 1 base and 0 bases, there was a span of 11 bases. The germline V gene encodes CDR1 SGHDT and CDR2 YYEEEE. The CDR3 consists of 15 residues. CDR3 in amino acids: CASSLPTLNSYEQYF. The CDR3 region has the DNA TGTGCCAGCAGCTTGCCTACTCTCAACTCCTACGAGCAGTACTTC.

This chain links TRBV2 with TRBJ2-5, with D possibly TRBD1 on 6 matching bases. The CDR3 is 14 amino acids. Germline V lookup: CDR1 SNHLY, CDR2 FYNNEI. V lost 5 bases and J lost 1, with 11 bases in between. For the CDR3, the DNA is TGTGCCAGCAGTACCGGGACATTCCAAGAGACCCAGTACTTC. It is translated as CASSTGTFQETQYF.

CDR3 nucleotides: TGTGCCAGCAGCTTTCCGGAAGGTTTGTCTACAGATACGCAGTATTTT. Protein sequence: CASSFPEGLSTDTQYF. V usage is TRBV5-5 and J usage is TRBJ2-3; no clear D. Trimming cost V 2 bases and J 3 bases, with 16 bases left between them. Germline values: CDR1 SGHKS, CDR2 YYEKEE (reference sequence). The CDR3 is 16 residues long.

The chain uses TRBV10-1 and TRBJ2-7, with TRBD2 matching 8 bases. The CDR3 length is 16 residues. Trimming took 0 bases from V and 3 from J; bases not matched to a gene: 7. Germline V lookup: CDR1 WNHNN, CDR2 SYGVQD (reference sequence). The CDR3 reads CASSESTSGLSYEQYF. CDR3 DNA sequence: TGCGCCAGCAGTGAGTCAACTAGCGGACTAAGCTACGAGCAGTACTTC.

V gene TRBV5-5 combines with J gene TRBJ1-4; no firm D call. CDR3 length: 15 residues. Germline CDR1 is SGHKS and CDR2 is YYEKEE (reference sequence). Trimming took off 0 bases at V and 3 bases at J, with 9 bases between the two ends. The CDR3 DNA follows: TGTGCCAGCAGCTTGGCGGGTCAGTCTAATGAAAAACTGTTTTTT. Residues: CASSLAGQSNEKLFF. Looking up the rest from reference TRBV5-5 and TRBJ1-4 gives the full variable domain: DAGVTQSPTHLIKTRGQQVTLRCSPISGHKSVSWYQQVLGQGPQFIFQYYEKEERGRGNFPDRFSARQFPNYSSELNVNALLLGDSALYLCASSLAGQSNEKLFFGSGTQLSVL.

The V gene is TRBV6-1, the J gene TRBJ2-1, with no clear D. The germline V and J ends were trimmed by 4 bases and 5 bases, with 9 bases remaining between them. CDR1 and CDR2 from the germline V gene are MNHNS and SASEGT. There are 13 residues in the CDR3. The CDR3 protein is CASSGRRHNEQFF. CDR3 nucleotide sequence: TGTGCCAGCAGTGGACGGCGACACAATGAGCAGTTCTTC.

CDR3 coding DNA: TGTGCCAGCAGCGTAGGTCAGAAAAATCAGCCCCAGCATTTT. Encoded protein: CASSVGQKNQPQHF. The chain uses TRBV9 and TRBJ1-5; D is unresolved. The CDR3 spans 14 residues. Trimming removed 0 bases from V and 4 bases from J, with 8 bases in between. Per germline, CDR1 SGDLS and CDR2 YYNGEE.

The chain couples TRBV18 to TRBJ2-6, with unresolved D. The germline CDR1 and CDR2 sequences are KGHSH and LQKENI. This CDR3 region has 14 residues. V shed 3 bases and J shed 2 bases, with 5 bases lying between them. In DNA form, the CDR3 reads TGTGCCAGCTCACCGGTCACTGGGGCCAACGTCCTGACTTTC. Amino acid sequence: CASSPVTGANVLTF.

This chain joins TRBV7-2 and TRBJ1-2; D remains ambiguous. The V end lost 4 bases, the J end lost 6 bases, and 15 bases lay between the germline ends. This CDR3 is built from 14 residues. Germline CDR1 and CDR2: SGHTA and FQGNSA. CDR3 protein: CASSSSGPRDGYTF. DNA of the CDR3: TGTGCCAGCAGCTCCAGCGGTCCGCGGGATGGCTACACCTTC.

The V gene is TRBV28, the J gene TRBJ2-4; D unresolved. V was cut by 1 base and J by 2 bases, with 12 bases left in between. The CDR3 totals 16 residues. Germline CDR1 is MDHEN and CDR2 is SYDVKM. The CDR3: CASSLLQSPTKNIQYF. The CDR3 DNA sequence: TGTGCCAGCAGTTTATTACAGAGCCCAACCAAAAACATTCAGTACTTC.

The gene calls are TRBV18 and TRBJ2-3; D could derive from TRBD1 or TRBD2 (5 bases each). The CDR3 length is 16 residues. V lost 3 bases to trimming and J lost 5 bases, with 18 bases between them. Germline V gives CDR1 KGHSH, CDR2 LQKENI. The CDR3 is CASSPMGTGTVDTQYF. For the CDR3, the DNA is TGTGCCAGCTCACCTATGGGGACCGGGACGGTAGATACGCAGTATTTT.

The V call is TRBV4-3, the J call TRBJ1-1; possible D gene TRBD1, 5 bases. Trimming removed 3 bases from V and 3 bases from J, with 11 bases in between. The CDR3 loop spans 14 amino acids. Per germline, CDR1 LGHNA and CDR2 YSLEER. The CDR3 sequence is CASSHLGGDTEAFF. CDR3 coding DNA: TGCGCCAGCAGCCATCTCGGGGGGGACACTGAAGCTTTCTTT.